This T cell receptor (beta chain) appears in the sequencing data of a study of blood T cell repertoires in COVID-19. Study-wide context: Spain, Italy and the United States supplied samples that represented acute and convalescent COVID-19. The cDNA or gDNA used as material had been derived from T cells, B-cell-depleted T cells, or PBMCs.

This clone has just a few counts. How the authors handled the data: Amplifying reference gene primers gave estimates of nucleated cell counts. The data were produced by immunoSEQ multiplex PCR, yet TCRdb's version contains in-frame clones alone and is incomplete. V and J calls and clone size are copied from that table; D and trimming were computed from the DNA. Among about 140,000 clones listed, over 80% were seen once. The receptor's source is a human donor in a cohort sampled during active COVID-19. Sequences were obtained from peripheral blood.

DNA for the CDR3: TGTGCCAGTAGTATCTCCCGGGATCGTGGCTACACCTTC. Amino acid sequence: CASSISRDRGYTF. This chain connects TRBV19 to TRBJ1-2; D gene uncertain. Trimming stripped 3 bases from V and 7 bases from J, with 12 bases between. There are 13 residues in the CDR3. Germline V gene data show CDR1 as LNHDA and CDR2 as SQIVND (reference sequence).